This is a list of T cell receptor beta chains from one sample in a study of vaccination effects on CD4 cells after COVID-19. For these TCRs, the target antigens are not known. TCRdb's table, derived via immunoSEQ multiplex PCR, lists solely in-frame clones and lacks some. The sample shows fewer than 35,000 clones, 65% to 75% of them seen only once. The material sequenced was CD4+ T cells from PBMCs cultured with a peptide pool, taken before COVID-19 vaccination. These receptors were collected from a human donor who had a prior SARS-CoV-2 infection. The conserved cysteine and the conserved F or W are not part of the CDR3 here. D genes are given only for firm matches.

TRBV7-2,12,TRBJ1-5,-,ASSLLGGGEPQH
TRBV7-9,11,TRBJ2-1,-,ASSLAGGREQF
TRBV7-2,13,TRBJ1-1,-,ASSLFGTVNTEAF
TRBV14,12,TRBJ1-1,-,ASSQDSVTGVAF
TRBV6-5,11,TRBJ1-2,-,ASRLDRWHGYT
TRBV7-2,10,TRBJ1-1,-,ASSLDRSRAF
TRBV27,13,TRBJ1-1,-,ASSQRVRVWTEAF
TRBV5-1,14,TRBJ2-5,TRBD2,ASSFLAGAMGETQY
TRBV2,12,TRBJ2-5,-,ASSESSTQETQY
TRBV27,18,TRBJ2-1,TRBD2,ASSTPYGGTSGRLGGEQF
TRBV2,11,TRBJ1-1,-,ASSSGAGTEAF
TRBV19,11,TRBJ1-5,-,ASSWRVDQPQH
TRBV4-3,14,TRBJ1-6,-,ASSQDLGRANSPLH
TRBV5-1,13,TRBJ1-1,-,ASRPFQVIHTEAF
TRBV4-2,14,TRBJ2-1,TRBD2,ASSQPGGGSYNEQF
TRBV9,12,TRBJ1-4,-,ASSVGQGNEKLF
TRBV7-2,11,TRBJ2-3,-,ASSLNPTDTQY
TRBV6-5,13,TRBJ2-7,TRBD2,ASRLAGTSSYEQY
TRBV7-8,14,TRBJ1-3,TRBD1,ASSLEGTGAGNTIY
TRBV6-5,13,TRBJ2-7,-,ASSPARDGFYEQY
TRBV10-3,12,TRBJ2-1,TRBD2,AIRPGLVTAEQF
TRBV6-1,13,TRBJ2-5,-,ASSEALLVQETQY
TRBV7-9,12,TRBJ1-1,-,ASSLGVGDTEAF
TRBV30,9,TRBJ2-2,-,AWSHSGELF
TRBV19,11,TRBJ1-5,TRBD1,ASGTVNNQPQH
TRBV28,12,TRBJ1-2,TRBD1,ASNDQGGGYGYT
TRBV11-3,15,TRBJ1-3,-,ASSLLRGRTSGNTIY
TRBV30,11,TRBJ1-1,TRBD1,AWCLDRYTEAF
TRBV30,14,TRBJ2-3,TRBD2,AWSVWAGGRSDTQY
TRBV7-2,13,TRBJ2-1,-,ASSIDPISYNEQF
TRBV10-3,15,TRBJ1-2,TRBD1,ATHPSSGQGQNYGYT
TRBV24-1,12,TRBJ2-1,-,ATSDLPPYNEQF
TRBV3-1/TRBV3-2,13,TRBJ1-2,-,ASSHPVLSYYGYT
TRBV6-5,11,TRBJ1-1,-,ASSYFRGTEAF
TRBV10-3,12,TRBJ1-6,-,AIRQELHNSPLH